This T cell receptor beta chain was captured in a study of blood T cell repertoires in COVID-19. Looked up from germline, CDR1 is DFQATT and CDR2 is SNEGSKA (reference sequence). The CDR3 loop spans 15 amino acids. Trimming cost V 3 bases and J 1 base; bases outside gene matches: 7. Sequenced by immunoSEQ multiplex PCR; TCRdb stores in-frame clones only, minus some. The data hold about 39,000 clones, with around 79% observed a single time. The sample holds a few counts of this clone. The sequence was collected from a man aged 65-85 years with acute or convalescent COVID-19. The V call is TRBV20-1, the J call TRBJ2-7; 9 bases match TRBD1. The sample comprised peripheral blood. The CDR3 here is CSASSRDRESYEQYF. CDR3 nucleotides: TGCAGTGCTAGTTCCCGGGACAGGGAGTCCTACGAGCAGTACTTC.